These 29 T cell receptor beta chains came from one sample sequenced in a study of CD8 T cells in Susac syndrome. The RNA input was roughly 0.45 to 1 ug, and it was reverse transcribed with random hexamers. From the immunoSEQ multiplex PCR reads, TCRdb called clonotypes with MiXCR, one entry per CDR3 protein. The top ten clones hold 0.1% of a sample with some 250,000 distinct CDR3 sequences, 90% to 96% of them seen once. Sample: CD4+ T cells from PBMCs. The receptors were gathered from a human donor with Susac syndrome.

The chain carries TRBV4-2 and TRBJ1-1, with D unclear. Trimming pared 3 bases from V and 5 bases from J, leaving 13 bases between. Germline values: CDR1 LGHNA, CDR2 YNFKEQ. The CDR3 spans 14 residues. The CDR3 DNA follows: TGTGCCAGCAGCCAGGACCGTGGAGGGACTGAAGCTTTCTTT. Translating it yields CASSQDRGGTEAFF.

This clonotype was detected once. The rearrangement links TRBV4-1 to TRBJ1-1, with D hard to call. This CDR3 has 14 amino acids. CDR1 MGHRA and CDR2 YSYEKL come from the germline V gene. V dropped 5 bases and J dropped 7 bases, with 17 bases sitting between them. The CDR3 here is CASSIGPVTLEAFF. CDR3 sequence (DNA): TGCGCCAGCAGCATAGGGCCAGTGACCCTTGAAGCTTTCTTT.

The rearrangement uses TRBV5-4 and TRBJ1-4; D ambiguous. Per germline, CDR1 SGHNT and CDR2 YYREEE (reference sequence). Between the trimmed V and J ends, which lost 7 bases and 4 bases, there was a span of 8 bases. This CDR3 region has 12 residues. The CDR3 DNA sequence: TGTGCCAGCGGCGGGAGTAATGAAAAACTGTTTTTT. It yields the protein CASGGSNEKLFF.

The chain uses TRBV7-8 and TRBJ2-7; TRBD1 matches at 7 bases. The CDR3 runs 16 residues. Germline CDR1 and CDR2: SGHVS and FQNEAQ. After removal of 1 base from V and 6 bases from J, the junction contained 12 bases not matched to a gene. The CDR3 DNA sequence: TGTGCCAGCAGCTTAGGAATCGGACCCTCAGGGGGCGAGCAGTACTTC. This sequence encodes CASSLGIGPSGGEQYF.

The gene calls are TRBV24-1 and TRBJ1-1; D call uncertain. Germline CDR1 KGHDR, CDR2 SFDVKD. This CDR3 contains 16 residues. V dropped 3 bases and J dropped 1 base, with 14 bases sitting between them. The CDR3 coding sequence is TGTGCCACCAGTGATACGGGGAGAGGCCAGAACACTGAAGCTTTCTTT. Translating it yields CATSDTGRGQNTEAFF.

This rearrangement joins TRBV2 to TRBJ2-5; TRBD1 is a possible D gene (6 bases). Germline CDR1 is SNHLY and CDR2 is FYNNEI. The CDR3 runs to 13 residues. With 7 bases removed from V and 1 base from J, the gap between germline ends came to 10 bases. CDR3 bases: TGTGCCAGCACCGAGGACAGCCAAGAGACCCAGTACTTC. It is translated as CASTEDSQETQYF.

The rearrangement uses TRBV3-1 and TRBJ2-5; no clear D gene. The CDR3 consists of 15 residues. Trimming removed 1 base from V and 4 bases from J, with 13 bases in between. Germline V CDR1 and CDR2: LGHDT, YNNKEL (reference sequence). The CDR3 DNA is TGTGCCAGCAGCCAAGGGGCGGTCCCGGGAGAGACCCAGTACTTC. It specifies CASSQGAVPGETQYF.

The chain recombines TRBV29-1 with TRBJ2-7; 9 nucleotides agree with TRBD2. Germline trimming cut 7 bases from V and 0 bases from J; bases unmatched to any gene: 13. This CDR3 region has 16 residues. CDR1 is SQVTM and CDR2 is ANQGSEA in the germline V gene. The CDR3 DNA is TGCAGCGCGACCTTCCCTCTAGCGGGAACCTCCTACGAGCAGTACTTC. Amino acids: CSATFPLAGTSYEQYF.

The rearrangement uses TRBV15 and TRBJ2-1, with TRBD2 matching 7 bases. CDR3 size: 11 residues. Germline CDR1 LNHNV, CDR2 YYDKDF (reference sequence). Trimming removed 8 bases from V and 8 bases from J; junction bases left unmatched: 3. The chain's CDR3 is CATRGRDEQFF. CDR3 bases: TGTGCCACCCGGGGGAGGGATGAGCAGTTCTTC.

The CDR3 here is CSARWGSNSNQPQHF. CDR3 nucleotide sequence: TGCAGTGCCAGATGGGGTTCTAATAGCAATCAGCCCCAGCATTTT. The V gene is TRBV20-1, the J gene TRBJ1-5; D unclear. Germline V gives CDR1 DFQATT, CDR2 SNEGSKA (reference sequence). The CDR3 runs to 15 residues. The V and J ends lost 6 bases and 0 bases respectively, with 15 bases between them.

This clonotype is a singleton in its sample. The CDR3 is CASSPLKMRYNEQFF. CDR3 nucleotides: TGCGCCAGCAGCCCGTTGAAAATGCGCTACAATGAGCAGTTCTTC. The chain joins TRBV5-1 to TRBJ2-1; the D is unclear. Germline V gene lookup returns CDR1 SGHRS and CDR2 YFSETQ. The CDR3 contains 15 residues. V was pared by 4 bases and J by 3 bases, with 14 bases between.

The chain uses TRBV19 and TRBJ1-1; TRBD1 might be the D (5 bases). V dropped 4 bases and J dropped 14 bases, with 29 bases sitting between them. This CDR3 comprises 16 residues. Germline assignment: CDR1 LNHDA and CDR2 SQIVND (reference sequence). CDR3 bases: TGTGCCAGTAGTACCGGGGAGGCGGGACGGGCCGCACTAGGATTCTTT. Amino acids: CASSTGEAGRAALGFF.

This clonotype was counted a few times. This chain connects TRBV18 to TRBJ2-2; D remains ambiguous. The CDR3 spans 12 residues. With 3 bases removed from V and 3 bases from J, the gap between germline ends came to 2 bases. Germline V lookup: CDR1 KGHSH, CDR2 LQKENI. The CDR3 nucleotides are TGTGCCAGCTCACCCTACACCGGGGAGCTGTTTTTT. It encodes CASSPYTGELFF.

This chain connects TRBV20-1 to TRBJ2-1; 12 bases line up with TRBD2. The V segment lost 6 bases and the J segment 3 bases; nucleotides outside the gene matches: 6. The CDR3 spans 15 residues. Germline assignment: CDR1 DFQATT and CDR2 SNEGSKA (reference sequence). CDR3 nucleotide sequence: TGCAGTGCAACCCTAGCGGGAGGGATCTACAATGAGCAGTTCTTC. Protein sequence: CSATLAGGIYNEQFF.

This sequence joins TRBV11-2 and TRBJ2-6; 7 nucleotides agree with TRBD1. J lost 2 bases, V lost 4 bases, and 5 bases had no gene match. Germline CDR1 and CDR2: SGHAT and FQNNGV. The CDR3 runs 16 residues. The CDR3 DNA follows: TGTGCCAGCAGCTCCTCTGACAGGGCTGGGGCCAACGTCCTGACTTTC. Its protein product is CASSSSDRAGANVLTF.

The chain carries TRBV9 and TRBJ1-2, with unresolved D. V gave up 5 bases and J gave up 7 bases, with 15 bases separating them. Germline CDR1 and CDR2: SGDLS and YYNGEE. The CDR3 has 13 amino acids. The DNA for the CDR3 is TGTGCCAGCAGTCCGTCGACAAATCGTGGCTACACCTTC. This sequence encodes CASSPSTNRGYTF.

The rearrangement uses TRBV15 and TRBJ2-1; perhaps TRBD2 as D (5 bases). Trimming removed 0 bases from V and 2 bases from J, with 11 bases in between. Germline CDR1 and CDR2: LNHNV and YYDKDF (reference sequence). The CDR3 totals 16 residues. As DNA, the CDR3 is TGTGCCACCAGCAGAGATAGAAGCGGACCCTACAATGAGCAGTTCTTC. It translates to CATSRDRSGPYNEQFF.

This sequence joins TRBV30 and TRBJ1-2; 7 nucleotides match TRBD1. This CDR3 region has 14 residues. With 3 bases clipped from V and 7 bases from J, the junction kept 11 bases outside the gene matches. Germline assignment: CDR1 GTSNPN and CDR2 SVGIG (reference sequence). As DNA, the CDR3 is TGTGCCTGGAGCTACCTAACAGGGGAAGGTGGCTACACCTTC. Residues: CAWSYLTGEGGYTF. The whole variable domain, filled in from reference TRBV30 and TRBJ1-2, reads SQTIHQWPATLVQPVGSPLSLECTVEGTSNPNLYWYRQAAGRGLQLLFYSVGIGQISSEVPQNLSASRPQDRQFILSSKKLLLSDSGFYLCAWSYLTGEGGYTFGSGTRLTVV.

This chain links TRBV4-1 with TRBJ1-1; the D is unclear. With 8 bases removed from V and 2 bases from J, the gap between germline ends came to 12 bases. The CDR3 covers 13 residues. Germline V CDR1 and CDR2: MGHRA, YSYEKL. CDR3 in amino acids: CASERQENTEAFF. The CDR3 bases are TGCGCCAGCGAACGCCAGGAAAACACTGAAGCTTTCTTT.

This sequence joins TRBV7-9 and TRBJ1-1; TRBD1 might be the D (5 bases). Per germline, CDR1 SEHNR and CDR2 FQNEAQ (reference sequence). Trimming cost V 7 bases and J 7 bases, with 13 bases left between them. This CDR3 is 12 amino acids long. CDR3 residues: CASKGGRGEAFF. The CDR3 DNA reads TGTGCCAGCAAGGGTGGGAGGGGTGAAGCTTTCTTT.

V usage is TRBV4-1 and J usage is TRBJ2-5; TRBD1 or TRBD2 may be the D gene (5 bases each). Trimming left V 4 bases short and J 9 bases short, with 15 bases between. Germline V CDR1 and CDR2: MGHRA, YSYEKL. This CDR3 has 13 amino acids. The CDR3 bases are TGCGCCAGCAGCCTCGGGACCGAATCGCCCCAGTACTTC. Translated: CASSLGTESPQYF.

The rearrangement links TRBV4-2 to TRBJ2-5; possible D gene TRBD1, 5 bases. Trimming took 2 bases from V and 4 from J, leaving 8 bases between them. Germline V lookup: CDR1 LGHNA, CDR2 YNFKEQ. The CDR3 totals 13 residues. The DNA for the CDR3 is TGTGCCAGCAGCCAAAACAGGAGAGAGACCCAGTACTTC. Protein product: CASSQNRRETQYF.

This clonotype was counted between two and nine times. The CDR3 loop is CASSLGSTQYF. The DNA of the CDR3 is TGTGCCAGCAGCTTAGGGTCAACCCAGTACTTC. This chain uses TRBV13 with TRBJ2-5; D is unclear. The CDR3 covers 11 residues. Trimming shortened V by 0 bases and J by 8 bases, and 4 bases separated the two germline ends. Germline V gene lookup returns CDR1 PRHDT and CDR2 FYEKMQ (reference sequence).

The chain is built from TRBV28 and TRBJ1-1; no clear D gene. Germline V gene data show CDR1 as MDHEN and CDR2 as SYDVKM. V dropped 4 bases and J dropped 9 bases, with 6 bases sitting between them. The CDR3 covers 10 residues. The CDR3 loop is CASSSEKAFF. The CDR3 region has the DNA TGTGCCAGCAGTTCAGAGAAAGCTTTCTTT.

The chain is built from TRBV12-3 or TRBV12-4 and TRBJ1-2, with D possibly matching TRBD1 (6 bases). This CDR3 contains 13 residues. V shed 5 bases and J shed 8 bases, with 15 bases lying between them. The CDR3 loop reads CASSPGVPRGYTF. The CDR3 DNA sequence: TGTGCCAGCAGTCCAGGGGTGCCGAGGGGCTACACCTTC.

The chain couples TRBV30 to TRBJ1-1; no clear D. Germline CDR1 reads GTSNPN; CDR2 reads SVGIG (reference sequence). CDR3 length: 14 residues. The V end lost 0 bases, the J end lost 0 bases, and 8 bases lay between the germline ends. The CDR3 DNA sequence: TGTGCCTGGAGTGTGGCCCTTTTGAACACTGAAGCTTTCTTT. Translating gives CAWSVALLNTEAFF.

This clonotype was found once. The chain combines TRBV29-1 with TRBJ2-7, with no clear D. Germline values: CDR1 SQVTM, CDR2 ANQGSEA. This CDR3 contains 12 residues. Trimming took off 0 bases at V and 2 bases at J, with 5 bases between the two ends. The CDR3: CSVEEGTYEQYF. In DNA, the CDR3 is TGCAGCGTTGAAGAGGGGACCTACGAGCAGTACTTC.

The rearrangement links TRBV20-1 to TRBJ1-1, with a tentative D call TRBD1 (6 bases). Germline V gene sequence: CDR1 DFQATT, CDR2 SNEGSKA (reference sequence). The germline V and J ends were trimmed by 1 base and 5 bases, with 14 bases remaining between them. This CDR3 spans 14 amino acids. CDR3 in DNA: TGCAGTGCTAGAGCACGGACAGAGAGGACTGAAGCTTTCTTT. Amino acid sequence: CSARARTERTEAFF.

The chain couples TRBV30 to TRBJ1-1, with D uncertain. CDR1 and CDR2 from the germline V gene are GTSNPN and SVGIG (reference sequence). The CDR3 contains 11 residues. Trimming took 1 base from V and 7 from J, leaving 7 bases between them. CDR3 in DNA: TGTGCCTGGAGTGCTCCGGGTGAAGCTTTCTTT. This translates into CAWSAPGEAFF.